This T cell receptor (beta chain) originates from a study of Ad26.COV2.S vaccination and SARS-CoV-2 variants. About the research overall: It was the COV1001 Ad26.COV2.S trial arm that included the donor. Doses of Ad26.COV2.S were injected into muscle once or twice, 56 days apart.

The repertoire was sequenced with immunoSEQ multiplex PCR; TCRdb's copy has only in-frame clones and lacks some. This sample carries 450,000 to 550,000 clones, roughly 87% of them seen once, and the ten largest clones take 2.5%. Regarding this clone: Its antigen is unidentified.

General observations from the study: Analytic work on TCR breadth and depth might have understated the full extent of total T cell responses. Post-vaccination spike-specific CD8+ and CD4+ T cell responses reportedly had substantial breadth.

This CDR3 spans 14 amino acids. Germline values: CDR1 LNHDA, CDR2 SQIVND (reference sequence). Trimming shortened V by 9 bases and J by 1 base, and 15 bases separated the two germline ends. The sample's treatment: 15 to 20 received Ad26.COV2.S at low or high dose, single or two shots; 5 received placebo; per-sample allocation not given. Collection of samples fell on day 63 after the first vaccine or placebo injection. The material sequenced was peripheral blood, taken in a trial of Ad26.COV2.S vaccine versus placebo. The TCR sequence derives from a person aged 18-65 years who received the Ad26.COV2.S COVID-19 vaccine or a placebo. The V gene is TRBV19, the J gene TRBJ2-5, with D tentatively TRBD1 (5 bases). CDR3: CASHRGQGQETQYF. As DNA, the CDR3 is TGTGCCAGCCATCGCGGTCAGGGCCAAGAGACCCAGTACTTC.